The 9 T cell receptor beta chains below were found in one sample sequenced in a study of CD8 T cells in Susac syndrome. An amount of RNA that ranged from roughly 0.5 to 1 ug was reverse transcribed with random hexamers. TCRdb reprocessed the immunoSEQ multiplex PCR reads with MiXCR, giving one entry per CDR3 protein. This table holds about 190,000 distinct CDR3 sequences, 95% found once. What was sequenced was CD4+ T cells from PBMCs. These receptors were collected from a human donor in good health.

V is TRBV20-1 and J is TRBJ2-4, with TRBD2 matching over 9 bases. V trimming: 5 bases; J trimming: 9 bases; junction bases outside the gene matches: 8. CDR1 is DFQATT, CDR2 SNEGSKA, per germline (reference sequence). The CDR3 is 13 residues long. The CDR3 region has the DNA TGCAGTGCTCGGACTAGCGCGGAGTTCATTCAGTACTTC. Residues: CSARTSAEFIQYF.

This rearrangement joins TRBV3-1 to TRBJ2-2, with 10 bases matching TRBD2. Germline V gene sequence: CDR1 LGHDT, CDR2 YNNKEL (reference sequence). This CDR3 is 15 amino acids long. Trimming removed 2 bases from V and 10 bases from J; junction bases left unmatched: 7. The CDR3 sequence: CASSQHPAGGMELFF. CDR3 DNA: TGTGCCAGCAGCCAACATCCAGCGGGAGGGATGGAGCTGTTTTTT.

V and J are TRBV9 and TRBJ1-1, with D unclear. With 0 bases removed from V and 2 bases from J, the gap between germline ends came to 5 bases. The CDR3 has 13 amino acids. Germline-derived CDR1 and CDR2 are SGDLS and YYNGEE. CDR3 sequence (DNA): TGTGCCAGCAGCGTAGCAGATAACACTGAAGCTTTCTTT. This translates into CASSVADNTEAFF.

The CDR3 coding sequence is TGTGCCAGCAGCGGCGCCACAGGGGGCTACGAGCAGTACGTC. Its translation: CASSGATGGYEQYV. This sequence joins TRBV28 and TRBJ2-7, with TRBD1 identical over 8 bases. Germline V gives CDR1 MDHEN, CDR2 SYDVKM. Trimming removed 6 bases from V and 3 bases from J; junction bases left unmatched: 7. The CDR3 is 14 residues long.

The genes are TRBV20-1 and TRBJ1-2; TRBD1 matches at 9 bases. Germline CDR1 and CDR2: DFQATT and SNEGSKA (reference sequence). The CDR3 consists of 14 residues. The junction had 4 bases not matched to a gene; V was cut back by 2 bases and J by 3 bases. The CDR3 sequence is CSARRDRVDYGYTF. DNA of the CDR3: TGCAGTGCTAGACGGGACAGGGTAGACTATGGCTACACCTTC.

The chain is built from TRBV27 and TRBJ2-1, with 14 positions matching TRBD2. CDR1 is MNHEY, CDR2 SMNVEV, per germline (reference sequence). There are 16 residues in the CDR3. Germline trimming cut 6 bases from V and 8 bases from J; bases unmatched to any gene: 9. In DNA, the CDR3 is TGTGCCAGCAGCCTCCGGACTAGCGGGGGGAGGGATGAGCAGTTCTTC. It codes for CASSLRTSGGRDEQFF.

The chain links TRBV27 to TRBJ2-1, with 10 nucleotides matching TRBD1. Trimming cost V 6 bases and J 0 bases; bases outside gene matches: 5. Germline lookup yields CDR1 MNHEY and CDR2 SMNVEV (reference sequence). The CDR3 is 16 amino acids. CDR3 in DNA: TGTGCCAGCAGCGACAGGGGGCGACCCTCCTACAATGAGCAGTTCTTC. It encodes CASSDRGRPSYNEQFF.

A single count supports this clonotype. The CDR3 DNA is TGTGCCAGCAGTGAAGAAGAGGGGAGTGAAAAACTGTTTTTT. Its translation: CASSEEEGSEKLFF. The chain is built from TRBV6-4 and TRBJ1-4, with D possibly TRBD1 on 5 matching bases. This CDR3 has 14 residues. Between the trimmed V and J ends, which lost 3 bases and 7 bases, there was a span of 12 bases. In germline, CDR1 is MRHNA, CDR2 SNTAGT.

The genes are TRBV24-1 and TRBJ1-5; 10 nucleotides align to TRBD1. The CDR3 loop spans 12 amino acids. Germline loops: CDR1 KGHDR, CDR2 SFDVKD. The V gene end was trimmed by 12 bases and the J gene end by 5 bases; junction bases not matched to a gene: 3. CDR3 residues: CAAGTGDQPQHF. For the CDR3, the DNA is TGTGCCGCCGGGACAGGGGATCAGCCCCAGCATTTT.